These 25 T cell receptor beta chains originate from one sample sequenced in a study of blood T cell repertoires in COVID-19. Produced via immunoSEQ multiplex PCR; TCRdb's table is partial and in-frame only. The repertoire includes some 80,000 clones, roughly 86% of them detected once, and over 7% sits in the top ten. Sequencing was performed on peripheral blood. These receptor sequences come from a human donor in a cohort sampled during active COVID-19.

V usage is TRBV29-1 and J usage is TRBJ2-3; D is perhaps TRBD1 (6 bases). V lost 6 bases, J lost 0 bases, and 10 bases lay in between. Germline loops: CDR1 SQVTM, CDR2 ANQGSEA. The CDR3 totals 13 residues. The CDR3 loop is CSVLGQSTDTQYF. CDR3 nucleotides: TGCAGCGTACTCGGACAGAGCACAGATACGCAGTATTTT.

This clone was seen only once. The chain employs TRBV10-3 and TRBJ2-5, with 12 positions matching TRBD2. From germline, CDR1 is ENHRY and CDR2 SYGVKD. V was clipped by 2 bases and J by 5 bases; unmatched bases: 9. The CDR3 sequence is 17 residues long. The CDR3 region has the DNA TGTGCCATCAGTGAGACCCCGGGACTAGCGGGTAGGGAGACCCAGTACTTC. Amino acids: CAISETPGLAGRETQYF.

The V and J genes are TRBV7-8 and TRBJ2-7; 7 bases are shared with TRBD1. CDR3 size: 16 residues. V trimming: 5 bases; J trimming: 4 bases; junction bases outside the gene matches: 14. The V gene's germline CDR1 is SGHVS and CDR2 FQNEAQ. The CDR3 loop reads CASSGRGGRKEYEQYF. For the CDR3, the DNA is TGTGCCAGCAGCGGTAGAGGGGGCCGAAAAGAATACGAGCAGTACTTC.

Here the CDR3 DNA reads TGTGCCAGCAGTTCACGACTGTTCCAAGAGACCCAGTACTTC. Protein sequence: CASSSRLFQETQYF. J is TRBJ2-5 and V is TRBV6-2 or TRBV6-3; no clear D. V was shortened by 4 bases and J by 1 base, with 10 bases between the two germline ends. The CDR3 totals 14 residues. Germline values: CDR1 MNHEY, CDR2 SVGEGT.

This chain links TRBV7-2 with TRBJ2-5, with a weak D call TRBD2 (6 bases). The CDR3 spans 14 residues. Germline V gene lookup returns CDR1 SGHTA and CDR2 FQGNSA. V lost 1 base and J lost 4, with 10 bases in between. CDR3 in DNA: TGTGCCAGCAGCTTAGGAGGAGGGGCAGAGACCCAGTACTTC. Amino acids: CASSLGGGAETQYF. The entire variable domain, with the rest obtained from reference TRBV7-2 and TRBJ2-5, is as follows: GAGVSQSPSNKVTEKGKDVELRCDPISGHTALYWYRQSLGQGLEFLIYFQGNSAPDKSGLPSDRFSAERTGGSVSTLTIQRTQQEDSAVYLCASSLGGGAETQYFGPGTRLLVL.

This clone was counted a few times. The chain carries TRBV5-1 and TRBJ1-1; TRBD1 might be the D (6 bases). CDR1 and CDR2 (germline): SGHRS, YFSETQ. V was cut by 4 bases and J by 7 bases, with 14 bases left in between. This CDR3 region has 13 residues. For the CDR3, the DNA is TGCGCCAGCAGCCAGGACAGTATCGGTGAAGCTTTCTTT. Its protein is CASSQDSIGEAFF.

V is TRBV3-1 (or the pseudogene TRBV3-2) and J is TRBJ2-1; no clear D. Trimming removed 0 bases from V and 3 bases from J, with 9 bases in between. The CDR3 is 15 residues long. The V gene's germline CDR1 is LGHDT and CDR2 YNNKEL (reference sequence). DNA of the CDR3: TGTGCCAGCAGCCAAGATATGTCCCTCTACAATGAGCAGTTCTTC. This codes for CASSQDMSLYNEQFF.

In this sample, this clone turned up a few times. The rearrangement uses TRBV10-3 and TRBJ1-1; TRBD1 matches at 8 bases. This CDR3 contains 12 residues. V lost 4 bases and J lost 8; bases outside the gene matches: 3. Germline V gives CDR1 ENHRY, CDR2 SYGVKD. Here the CDR3 reads CAISGDRQEAFF. CDR3 coding DNA: TGTGCCATCAGTGGGGACAGGCAGGAAGCTTTCTTT.

This rearrangement joins TRBV5-1 to TRBJ1-6, with TRBD1 as a possible D gene (5 bases). Germline V CDR1 and CDR2: SGHRS, YFSETQ. V was trimmed by 6 bases and J by 1 base, leaving 11 bases between them. There are 15 residues in the CDR3. The CDR3 sequence: CASTAGLSYNSPLHF. The CDR3 DNA is TGCGCCAGCACCGCAGGGTTGTCCTATAATTCACCCCTCCACTTT.

The sample holds a few counts of this clone. The chain employs TRBV3-1 (or the pseudogene TRBV3-2) and TRBJ1-2; 9 bases match TRBD1. This CDR3 contains 14 residues. Germline CDR1 reads LGHDT; CDR2 reads YNNKEL (reference sequence). V was pared by 4 bases and J by 7 bases, with 7 bases of the junction left unmatched. CDR3 region: CASSPTPGQGGYTF. The CDR3 bases are TGTGCCAGCAGCCCAACTCCGGGACAGGGTGGCTACACCTTC.

This chain joins TRBV19 and TRBJ2-7, with TRBD2 identical over 8 bases. Germline V gene sequence: CDR1 LNHDA, CDR2 SQIVND (reference sequence). V lost 5 bases and J lost 0; bases outside the gene matches: 3. The CDR3 contains 14 residues. This CDR3 is CASSRGGSSYEQYF. DNA for the CDR3: TGTGCCAGTAGTCGGGGGGGGAGCTCCTACGAGCAGTACTTC. Using reference TRBV19 and TRBJ2-7 for the parts outside the CDR3, the full variable domain is DGGITQSPKYLFRKEGQNVTLSCEQNLNHDAMYWYRQDPGQGLRLIYYSQIVNDFQKGDIAEGYSVSREKKESFPLTVTSAQKNPTAFYLCASSRGGSSYEQYFGPGTRLTVT.

This chain joins TRBV21-1 and TRBJ1-2. TRBV21-1 is given as a pseudogene. The CDR3 covers 15 residues. The CDR3 DNA is TGTGCCAGCAGCACCCTGGGGGGGATTTGCTATGGCTACACCTTC. Translation gives CASSTLGGICYGYTF.

The chain employs TRBV5-1 and TRBJ1-4, with a weak D call TRBD1 (5 bases). CDR1 and CDR2 from the germline V gene are SGHRS and YFSETQ. CDR3 size: 14 residues. V dropped 6 bases and J dropped 3 bases, with 12 bases sitting between them. The CDR3 reads CASTGGSPNEKLFF. The CDR3 DNA sequence: TGCGCCAGCACCGGGGGGAGCCCTAATGAAAAACTGTTTTTT.

The J gene is TRBJ2-7, the V gene TRBV11-2, with TRBD1 as a possible D gene (6 bases). CDR1 is SGHAT, CDR2 FQNNGV, per germline. Trimming shortened V by 5 bases and J by 1 base, and 18 bases separated the two germline ends. This CDR3 contains 16 residues. In DNA, the CDR3 is TGTGCCAGCAGCCAATTCATCGTCAGGGGTTCCTACGAGCAGTACTTC. Translation: CASSQFIVRGSYEQYF.

J is TRBJ1-3 and V is TRBV27, with D perhaps TRBD1 (5 bases). Between the trimmed V and J ends, which lost 5 bases and 0 bases, there was a span of 17 bases. Germline-derived CDR1 and CDR2 are MNHEY and SMNVEV (reference sequence). The CDR3 extends over 17 amino acids. The DNA of the CDR3 is TGTGCCAGCAGTGGGACTTTGGGGGGTGACTCTGGAAACACCATATATTTT. Translated: CASSGTLGGDSGNTIYF.

The V and J genes are TRBV11-2 and TRBJ1-2; D is unclear. With 1 base removed from V and 4 bases from J, the gap between germline ends came to 10 bases. Germline loops: CDR1 SGHAT, CDR2 FQNNGV. This CDR3 has 14 amino acids. CDR3 loop: CASSLGHITYGYTF. The CDR3 coding sequence is TGTGCCAGCAGCTTAGGACACATTACCTATGGCTACACCTTC.

This chain connects TRBV9 to TRBJ1-3; tentatively, D is TRBD1 (6 bases). The V gene lost 5 bases and the J gene lost 3 bases, with 18 bases spanning the gap. The CDR3 is made up of 16 amino acids. Per the germline V gene, CDR1 is SGDLS and CDR2 is YYNGEE. The CDR3 coding sequence is TGTGCCAGCAGTTTAAGCCTTAGGGGGTATGGAAACACCATATATTTT. Translation gives CASSLSLRGYGNTIYF.

The chain is built from TRBV7-9 and TRBJ2-7; D perhaps matches TRBD2 (6 bases). The CDR3 totals 12 residues. V dropped 8 bases and J dropped 4 bases, with 12 bases sitting between them. The germline CDR1 and CDR2 sequences are SEHNR and FQNEAQ (reference sequence). CDR3 loop: CASARDGYEQYF. The CDR3 DNA is TGTGCCAGCGCGCGGGACGGATACGAGCAGTACTTC.

The chain has TRBV19 and TRBJ2-1; 7 positions match TRBD1. This CDR3 region has 16 residues. Unmatched junction bases numbered 15, after V lost 7 bases and J lost 6 bases. Germline CDR1 is LNHDA and CDR2 is SQIVND (reference sequence). The CDR3 coding sequence is TGTGCCAGTATAGGCCTACCAAGGGGGCTAATCAATGAGCAGTTCTTC. This sequence encodes CASIGLPRGLINEQFF.

V usage is TRBV6-5 and J usage is TRBJ1-2, with 7 bases that match TRBD1. The CDR3 sequence is 14 residues long. The V gene's germline CDR1 is MNHEY and CDR2 SVGAGI. V shed 6 bases, J shed 8 bases, and the junction held 12 bases outside the gene matches. CDR3: CASSLNRGLLGYTF. CDR3 in DNA: TGTGCCAGCAGCCTAAACAGGGGATTGTTGGGCTACACCTTC.

This chain links TRBV14 with TRBJ2-7; 10 bases map to TRBD2. Germline V gives CDR1 SGHDN, CDR2 FVKESK. V was clipped by 4 bases and J by 1 base; unmatched bases: 16. CDR3 length: 19 amino acids. The CDR3, as DNA: TGTGCCAGCAGCCCCGCACCGGGACTAGCGTTCGGAGGTTCCTACGAGCAGTACTTC. The encoded protein is CASSPAPGLAFGGSYEQYF.

The rearrangement uses TRBV5-4 and TRBJ1-1; TRBD1 is a possible D gene (6 bases). In germline, CDR1 is SGHNT, CDR2 YYREEE (reference sequence). CDR3 length: 12 amino acids. V was cut by 9 bases and J by 5 bases, with 14 bases left in between. DNA of the CDR3: TGTGCCACTTCGGGGGGGCGGACTGAAGCTTTCTTT. Its protein is CATSGGRTEAFF.

The chain combines TRBV6-2 or TRBV6-3 with TRBJ2-7, with D possibly matching TRBD1 (5 bases). Germline lookup yields CDR1 MNHEY and CDR2 SVGEGT. V gave up 3 bases and J gave up 0 bases, with 12 bases separating them. This CDR3 has 15 residues. The CDR3 protein is CASSYGASSSYEQYF. The CDR3 region has the DNA TGTGCCAGCAGTTATGGGGCGAGTAGCTCCTACGAGCAGTACTTC.

The chain joins TRBV5-1 to TRBJ2-5, with TRBD2 matching 7 bases. Germline trimming cut 5 bases from V and 1 base from J; bases unmatched to any gene: 2. CDR3 length: 13 amino acids. Germline V lookup: CDR1 SGHRS, CDR2 YFSETQ. In nucleotides, the CDR3 is TGCGCCAGCAGGGGGGGGAGCCAAGAGACCCAGTACTTC. It codes for CASRGGSQETQYF.

This clone was detected a few times. CDR3 region: CASKAGDGYTF. The CDR3 nucleotides are TGTGCCAGTAAAGCGGGGGATGGCTACACCTTC. The chain is built from TRBV6-5 and TRBJ1-2, with D maybe TRBD1 (5 bases). Germline V lookup: CDR1 MNHEY, CDR2 SVGAGI. The CDR3 consists of 11 residues. V was clipped by 9 bases and J by 6 bases, with 11 bases between them.